There are a few counts of the clone carrying this T cell receptor (beta chain). Its target is not known. The source of the sample is a study of human T cells and chemical hapten exposure. About the study: Weekly administration of diphenylcyclopropenone to the scalp of patients continued throughout the approximately 25-week study. It was small differences in pooled library volume that mainly caused per-sample TCR yields to vary. Study findings and constraints: Expanded TCRs made up significantly more big CDR3 similarity clusters than controls did. Patch test score rose with PT1 expanded TCRs, significant at 8, 16, 32, not 4.

Treatment meaning: therapeutic diphenylcyclopropenone sensitization with weekly scalp DPC. In germline, CDR1 is MDHEN, CDR2 SYDVKM. This CDR3 is built from 16 residues. The germline V and J ends were trimmed by 2 bases and 0 bases, with 13 bases remaining between them. Individual cDNA molecules had unique molecular identifiers attached to them by the library. TCRdb redid the calling of the reads with MiXCR, one entry per CDR3 protein. The sample lists 2,500 to 3,000 distinct CDR3 sequences; 46% were seen once. The chain uses TRBV28 and TRBJ2-5; D possibly matches TRBD1 or TRBD2 (5 bases each). This material consisted of whole blood, taken before DPC sensitization or 2, 6, or about 24 weeks after (not recorded which). The receptor comes from an adult with alopecia areata. Some clones in this sample may be carry-over from other donors' samples. This table probably holds off-target reads from a library built for another chain. The CDR3 bases are TGTGCCAGCAGTTTAGACAAGGGACCGTACCAAGAGACCCAGTACTTC. The encoded protein is CASSLDKGPYQETQYF.